This TCR beta chain was captured in a study of T-cell memory formation after mild COVID-19. On the study more broadly: Each donor largely had its own TCR clusters.

V lost 1 base, J lost 0 bases, and 3 bases stayed unmatched. This CDR3 comprises 16 residues. Looked up from germline, CDR1 is SGHAT and CDR2 is FQNNGV. MiXCR was run by TCRdb on the 5' RACE reads, yielding one entry per CDR3 protein. The sample consists of about 210,000 distinct CDR3 sequences, about 11% of them appearing once. Material: PBMCs or a T cell subset sorted from them (not recorded which). The sequence was obtained from a young man who had mild COVID-19 (a few samples of this study predate the infection). Cell type and time point are not known. This rearrangement joins TRBV11-2 to TRBJ2-7; 10 bases match TRBD1. The DNA of the CDR3 is TGTGCCAGCAGCTTAGGACAGGGGGCGAACTCCTACGAGCAGTACTTC. It encodes CASSLGQGANSYEQYF.